These 23 T cell receptor beta chains came from one sample sequenced in a study of beta chain features in type 1 diabetes. The authors reverse transcribed all of the isolated RNA, so sequencing captured expressed TCRB transcripts. Repertoires were generated with immunoSEQ multiplex PCR, while TCRdb's copy carries only in-frame clones and drops some. Altogether about 360,000 clones are present, approximately 12% being singletons, with the ten largest covering roughly 0.017%. The material sequenced was naive CD4+ T cells from blood. The receptors were sampled from a man aged 18 to 30 in good health.

This clone was detected only a few times. The chain uses TRBV18 and TRBJ2-3; TRBD1 matches at 8 bases. The junction had 0 bases not matched to a gene; V was cut back by 6 bases and J by 4 bases. CDR3 size: 12 residues. The germline V gene has CDR1 KGHSH and CDR2 LQKENI. As DNA, the CDR3 is TGTGCCAGCTCGACAGGGGCAGATACGCAGTATTTT. Amino acids: CASSTGADTQYF.

This chain connects TRBV4-3 to TRBJ2-3, with TRBD2 matching over 12 bases. There are 16 residues in the CDR3. V lost 0 bases and J lost 8; bases outside the gene matches: 6. Germline V lookup: CDR1 LGHNA, CDR2 YSLEER. The CDR3 coding sequence is TGCGCCAGCAGCCAAGACGCTAGCGGGAGGGGGGGTACGCAGTATTTT. It translates to CASSQDASGRGGTQYF.

This chain links TRBV11-2 with TRBJ1-2; 10 bases match TRBD1. Germline V gene lookup returns CDR1 SGHAT and CDR2 FQNNGV. The length of the CDR3 is 14 residues. V gave up 7 bases and J gave up 7 bases; unmatched junction bases: 9. The CDR3, as DNA: TGTGCCAGCAACGCAGGGGACAGGGGTAGTGGCTACACCTTC. This codes for CASNAGDRGSGYTF.

This clone was seen more than once but under ten times. V is TRBV5-1 and J is TRBJ2-7; a possible D gene is TRBD1 (5 bases). This CDR3 comprises 14 residues. Germline values: CDR1 SGHRS, CDR2 YFSETQ. The V and J ends lost 4 bases and 2 bases respectively, with 13 bases between them. For the CDR3, the DNA is TGCGCCAGCAGCGGGCAGGGTTCAACCTACGAGCAGTACTTC. Its translation: CASSGQGSTYEQYF. Using reference TRBV5-1 and TRBJ2-7 for the parts outside the CDR3, the full variable domain is KAGVTQTPRYLIKTRGQQVTLSCSPISGHRSVSWYQQTPGQGLQFLFEYFSETQRNKGNFPGRFSGRQFSNSRSEMNVSTLELGDSALYLCASSGQGSTYEQYFGPGTRLTVT.

This clone was counted at least ten times. This sequence joins TRBV7-9 and TRBJ2-6, with D maybe TRBD1 (5 bases). With 5 bases removed from V and 4 bases from J, the gap between germline ends came to 15 bases. This CDR3 spans 16 amino acids. Germline V gene data show CDR1 as SEHNR and CDR2 as FQNEAQ (reference sequence). CDR3 residues: CASSRGQGNGANVLTF. As DNA, the CDR3 is TGTGCCAGCAGCCGCGGTCAGGGTAACGGGGCCAACGTCCTGACTTTC.

The table lists this clone with a few counts. V and J are TRBV11-3 and TRBJ2-7; D may be TRBD1 (6 bases). V lost 4 bases and J lost 5, with 9 bases in between. CDR1 and CDR2 from the germline V gene are SGHNT and YENEEA. This CDR3 region has 12 residues. The CDR3 here is CASSSQGNEQYF. The CDR3 DNA follows: TGTGCCAGCAGCTCTCAGGGGAACGAGCAGTACTTC.

This sequence joins TRBV29-1 and TRBJ1-5; the match to TRBD1 covers 8 bases. V gave up 4 bases and J gave up 7 bases; unmatched junction bases: 9. The CDR3 consists of 14 residues. CDR1 and CDR2 (germline): SQVTM, ANQGSEA. The CDR3 DNA reads TGCAGCGTTGTTGGACAGGGAGGCGGCCAGCCCCAGCATTTT. Encoded protein: CSVVGQGGGQPQHF.

This clone was detected only a few times. V usage is TRBV7-3 and J usage is TRBJ2-1; a weak D match, TRBD2 (7 bases). V shed 5 bases and J shed 8 bases, with 19 bases lying between them. CDR3 length: 15 residues. Germline V CDR1 and CDR2: SGHTA, FQGTGA. DNA of the CDR3: TGTGCCAGCAGCCCCCAAAGAGGGGGGGCGGATGAGCAGTTCTTC. Translating gives CASSPQRGGADEQFF.

The V and J genes are TRBV5-6 and TRBJ1-2; 7 bases agree with TRBD1. CDR1 is SGHDT, CDR2 YYEEEE, per germline. The CDR3 spans 16 residues. The trim removed 1 base at V and 0 bases at J, leaving 6 bases unmatched. The CDR3 spells CASSLFGTASNYGYTF. DNA of the CDR3: TGTGCCAGCAGCTTGTTCGGGACAGCCTCTAACTATGGCTACACCTTC.

This clone has more than one count but fewer than ten. This sequence joins TRBV7-3 and TRBJ2-5, with TRBD1 as a possible D gene (5 bases). The CDR3 consists of 13 residues. Germline V CDR1 and CDR2: SGHTA, FQGTGA. The V end was cut by 6 bases, the J end by 5 bases, with 13 bases between. The CDR3 here is CASSYGHLETQYF. In DNA, the CDR3 is TGTGCCAGCAGTTATGGACACTTGGAGACCCAGTACTTC.

This clone came up a few times. This rearrangement joins TRBV5-5 to TRBJ2-7; 8 positions match TRBD1. Germline CDR1 reads SGHKS; CDR2 reads YYEKEE (reference sequence). The CDR3 sequence is 14 residues long. J lost 3 bases, V lost 0 bases, and 2 bases had no gene match. The CDR3 reads CASSLGRGLYEQYF. The CDR3 DNA reads TGTGCCAGCAGCTTGGGCAGGGGGCTCTACGAGCAGTACTTC.

V and J are TRBV7-9 and TRBJ1-5, with D hard to call. CDR1 is SEHNR and CDR2 is FQNEAQ in the germline V gene (reference sequence). The CDR3 totals 14 residues. V lost 5 bases and J 0 bases, leaving 8 bases between the germline ends. The CDR3 spells CASSAEYSNQPQHF. CDR3 sequence (DNA): TGTGCCAGCAGCGCTGAGTATAGCAATCAGCCCCAGCATTTT.

This clone turned up a few times. The chain recombines TRBV9 with TRBJ2-1; 10 positions match TRBD1. Germline V gene sequence: CDR1 SGDLS, CDR2 YYNGEE. The CDR3 is 20 residues long. V lost 4 bases and J lost 4; bases outside the gene matches: 20. The CDR3: CASSPPRDRGGVWGYNEQFF. The CDR3 DNA follows: TGTGCCAGCAGCCCCCCAAGGGACAGGGGAGGAGTTTGGGGGTACAATGAGCAGTTCTTC.

In the case of this clone: Other nucleotide sequences from this sample produce the same CDR3. The chain has TRBV10-3 and TRBJ1-1; D uncertain. Germline V gene sequence: CDR1 ENHRY, CDR2 SYGVKD. The CDR3 is made up of 13 amino acids. V gave up 0 bases and J gave up 1 base, with 3 bases separating them. CDR3: CAISESRNTEAFF. The CDR3, as DNA: TGTGCCATCAGTGAGTCCAGGAACACTGAAGCTTTCTTT.

This clone has a handful of counts. The V call is TRBV5-4, the J call TRBJ2-7; D not resolved. CDR3 length equals 14 residues. V shed 0 bases and J shed 6 bases, with 13 bases lying between them. CDR1 SGHNT and CDR2 YYREEE come from the germline V gene (reference sequence). The CDR3 protein is CASSLDLSSLEQYF. The CDR3 DNA follows: TGTGCCAGCAGCTTGGATCTGTCCTCCCTCGAGCAGTACTTC.

This clone was counted a few times. V and J are TRBV27 and TRBJ2-1; TRBD1 matches at 11 bases. The germline gives CDR1 MNHEY, CDR2 SMNVEV (reference sequence). This CDR3 has 15 amino acids. V shed 3 bases, J shed 7 bases, and the junction held 5 bases outside the gene matches. For the CDR3, the DNA is TGTGCCAGCAGTTTTTTGGGACAGGGGGGTAATGAGCAGTTCTTC. Residues: CASSFLGQGGNEQFF.

This chain connects TRBV18 to TRBJ2-2; no definite D call. The CDR3 spans 12 residues. The germline gives CDR1 KGHSH, CDR2 LQKENI. V was pared by 4 bases and J by 7 bases, with 7 bases between. The CDR3 loop is CASSRSDGELFF. The CDR3, as DNA: TGTGCCAGCTCACGGAGTGACGGGGAGCTGTTTTTT.

This clone was seen only a few times. V gene TRBV6-5 combines with J gene TRBJ1-4, with 10 bases fitting TRBD1. The V and J ends lost 1 base and 7 bases, in that order; junction bases with no gene match: 3. The length of the CDR3 is 15 residues. Germline assignment: CDR1 MNHEY and CDR2 SVGAGI. CDR3 DNA: TGTGCCAGCAGTTACTGGACAGGGGGGACTGAAAAACTGTTTTTT. Its translation: CASSYWTGGTEKLFF.

This clone has a handful of counts. The CDR3 reads CARPWGRAHYQPQHF. The CDR3 DNA reads TGCGCCAGGCCCTGGGGGAGGGCTCACTATCAGCCCCAGCATTTT. The V call is TRBV5-1, the J call TRBJ1-5, with a possible D match to TRBD1 (5 bases). The CDR3 extends over 15 amino acids. Germline CDR1 and CDR2: SGHRS and YFSETQ. The V end lost 8 bases, the J end lost 5 bases, and 20 bases lay between the germline ends.

This clone was seen only a few times. The chain is built from TRBV7-9 and TRBJ2-7; 7 bases are a match to TRBD2. Germline loops: CDR1 SEHNR, CDR2 FQNEAQ (reference sequence). Unmatched junction bases numbered 4, after V lost 4 bases and J lost 4 bases. The CDR3 is made up of 13 amino acids. CDR3 loop: CASSSRGEYEQYF. The CDR3 coding sequence is TGTGCCAGCAGCTCCCGGGGGGAGTACGAGCAGTACTTC.

This clone turned up a few times. The V call is TRBV30, the J call TRBJ1-5, with a possible D match to TRBD1 (6 bases). The CDR3 is 14 residues long. Trimming cost V 3 bases and J 3 bases, with 12 bases left between them. Looked up from germline, CDR1 is GTSNPN and CDR2 is SVGIG (reference sequence). CDR3 loop: CAWSRGRTNQPQHF. The DNA of the CDR3 is TGTGCCTGGAGCAGGGGCAGAACCAATCAGCCCCAGCATTTT.

This chain joins TRBV19 and TRBJ2-2; D is perhaps TRBD2 (5 bases). The germline V gene encodes CDR1 LNHDA and CDR2 SQIVND (reference sequence). The CDR3 length is 13 residues. Trimming took 7 bases from V and 7 from J, leaving 13 bases between them. CDR3 loop: CASTGEFIGELFF. In DNA, the CDR3 is TGTGCCAGTACCGGGGAGTTCATCGGGGAGCTGTTTTTT. Filled out from reference TRBV19 and TRBJ2-2, the complete variable domain reads DGGITQSPKYLFRKEGQNVTLSCEQNLNHDAMYWYRQDPGQGLRLIYYSQIVNDFQKGDIAEGYSVSREKKESFPLTVTSAQKNPTAFYLCASTGEFIGELFFGEGSRLTVL.

The V call is TRBV10-3, the J call TRBJ2-7; possibly TRBD1 for D (6 bases). The CDR3 is 13 amino acids. Germline V gives CDR1 ENHRY, CDR2 SYGVKD. Trimming left V 5 bases short and J 0 bases short, with 8 bases between. Here the CDR3 DNA reads TGTGCCATCAGTTCGGACAGCTCCTACGAGCAGTACTTC. Amino acids: CAISSDSSYEQYF.